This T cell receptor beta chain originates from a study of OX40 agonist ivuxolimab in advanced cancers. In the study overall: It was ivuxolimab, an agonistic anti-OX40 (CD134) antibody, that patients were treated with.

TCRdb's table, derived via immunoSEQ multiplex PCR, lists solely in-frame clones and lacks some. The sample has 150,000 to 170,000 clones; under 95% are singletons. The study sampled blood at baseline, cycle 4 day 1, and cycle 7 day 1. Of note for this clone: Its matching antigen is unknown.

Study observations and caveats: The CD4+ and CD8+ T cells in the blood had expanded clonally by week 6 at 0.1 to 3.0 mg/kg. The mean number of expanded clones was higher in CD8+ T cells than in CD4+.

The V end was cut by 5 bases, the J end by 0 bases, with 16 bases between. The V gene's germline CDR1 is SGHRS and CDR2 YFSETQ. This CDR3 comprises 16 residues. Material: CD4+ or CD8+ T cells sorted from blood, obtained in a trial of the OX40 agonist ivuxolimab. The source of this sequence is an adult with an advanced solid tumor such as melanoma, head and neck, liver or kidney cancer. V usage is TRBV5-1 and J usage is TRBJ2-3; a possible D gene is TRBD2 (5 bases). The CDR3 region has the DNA TGCGCCAGCAGAAAAGCGGACCGTGCCAGCACAGATACGCAGTATTTT. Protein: CASRKADRASTDTQYF.